These T cell receptor beta chains were read from a single sample in a study of blood T cells in healthy people across ages. TCRdb reprocessed the 5' RACE reads with MiXCR, giving one entry per CDR3 protein. Of about 1.4 million distinct CDR3 sequences in the sample, roughly 64% are singletons; the top ten hold 6.5% to 8.5%. Material: blood. The receptors were sampled from a young man in good health. Both conserved end residues are part of each CDR3. A D gene is named only where the DNA matches it firmly. Only part of the rows carry a size: once, few, many, or a class if the clone is expanded.

J gene,D gene,V gene,clone size,CDR3 DNA,CDR3 protein
TRBJ2-7,-,TRBV7-2,-,TGTGCCAGCGCGAAAACGGGTCCTAGCGTCACCCCCGGGTACGAGCAGTACTTC,CASAKTGPSVTPGYEQYF
TRBJ2-6,-,TRBV6-2/TRBV6-3,-,TGTGCCAGCACCACTTCGGTGATTGCGGAACTGAGCTCTGGGGCCAACGTCCTGACTTTC,CASTTSVIAELSSGANVLTF
TRBJ1-4,TRBD1,TRBV4-1,-,TGCGCCAGCAGCCACACCGGGACAGCGAATGAAAAACTGTTTTTT,CASSHTGTANEKLFF
TRBJ2-7,TRBD1,TRBV7-9,-,TGTGCCAGCAGCCCCGGGACAGGGGGAAATATATACGAGCAGTACTTC,CASSPGTGGNIYEQYF
TRBJ1-2,-,TRBV10-3,-,TGTGCCATCAGTCAGGGGTACGGCTATGGCTACACCTTC,CAISQGYGYGYTF
TRBJ2-1,-,TRBV13,-,TGTGCCAGCAGCCCCCGAAGGAGGGTAGAAGATGAGCAGTTCTTC,CASSPRRRVEDEQFF
TRBJ1-2,-,TRBV25-1,-,TGTGCCAGCAGTGTTTCGGGGTCCCCGTGGGGCTACACCTTC,CASSVSGSPWGYTF
TRBJ2-7,-,TRBV12-3/TRBV12-4,-,TGTGCCAGCAGTTTGCCGGGACAAAGGGGAGGAGAGCAGTACTTC,CASSLPGQRGGEQYF
TRBJ2-7,TRBD1,TRBV5-1,-,TGCGCCAGCAGCTTGAACAGGGGGACCGAATTATTCTACGAGCAGTACTTC,CASSLNRGTELFYEQYF
TRBJ1-1,-,TRBV6-2/TRBV6-3,-,TGTGCCAGCATAGGTAGAGCGTGGAACACTGAAGCTTTCTTT,CASIGRAWNTEAFF
TRBJ2-5,-,TRBV29-1,-,TGCAGCGTTGATCGACAGGCGGCCCAGTACTTC,CSVDRQAAQYF
TRBJ1-2,TRBD1,TRBV4-1,few,TGCGCCAGCAGCCTACAGGATCGGACAGGGGATGGCTACACCTTC,CASSLQDRTGDGYTF
TRBJ2-5,TRBD2,TRBV5-1,-,TGCGCCAGCAGCTCCGGGGTTATGAGCGGGAGTACCCAGACCCAGTACTTC,CASSSGVMSGSTQTQYF
TRBJ1-5,-,TRBV19,-,TGTGCCAGTAGTATACCGAGCCAGCGGCAGCCCCAGCATTTT,CASSIPSQRQPQHF
TRBJ2-5,-,TRBV6-4,few,TGTGCCAGCAGTCGGGACTTATGGGAGACCCAGTACTTC,CASSRDLWETQYF
TRBJ1-4,-,TRBV12-3/TRBV12-4,-,TGTGCCAGCAGCGTACAGGGTCGGAATGAAAAACTGTTTTTT,CASSVQGRNEKLFF
TRBJ2-5,TRBD1,TRBV29-1,few,TGCAGCGGGAGCCCGACAGGGGGGAGAAAGACCCAGTACTTC,CSGSPTGGRKTQYF
TRBJ1-2,TRBD1,TRBV18,-,TGTGCCAGCTCACCGGCGGACAGGGTTAACTATGGCTACACCTTC,CASSPADRVNYGYTF
TRBJ2-4,TRBD1,TRBV20-1,-,TGCAGTGCTAGAGCGGACAGGGGGCCGGGAAACATTCAGTACTTC,CSARADRGPGNIQYF
TRBJ1-4,-,TRBV25-1,-,TGTGCCAGCAAGGACAGCGGGAGAGAAAAACTGTTTTTT,CASKDSGREKLFF